This is a list of T cell receptor beta chains from one sample in a study of low-dose radiotherapy and immunotherapy resistance in tumors. Each CDR3 protein is one row after TCRdb ran MiXCR on the reads. The data contain tens of thousands of distinct CDR3 sequences, under 30% of them singletons. The sequencing here drew on PBMCs, taken before treatment. The receptors originated from a male donor with prostate cancer. The conserved cysteine and the conserved F or W are not part of the CDR3 here.

V: TRBV5-1
J: TRBJ2-3
length: 12
CDR3: ASSLEGPTDTQY

V: TRBV3-1
J: TRBJ1-2
length: 14
CDR3: ASSQEGDSPNYGYT

V: TRBV20-1
J: TRBJ2-5
length: 11
CDR3: SASAGDGETQY

V: TRBV6-2/TRBV6-3
J: TRBJ1-4
length: 12
CDR3: ASSYGVGNEKLF

V: TRBV19
J: TRBJ2-1
length: 15
CDR3: ASSVRAGGVSYNEQF

V: TRBV7-9
J: TRBJ2-7
length: 12
CDR3: ASSSSGKSYEQY

V: TRBV7-2
J: TRBJ1-5
length: 13
CDR3: ASSLSGGSNQPQH

V: TRBV24-1
J: TRBJ2-7
length: 13
CDR3: ATSDFQAGGDEQY

V: TRBV27
J: TRBJ2-3
length: 13
CDR3: ASSFLTSAVDTQY

V: TRBV19
J: TRBJ1-4
length: 13
CDR3: ASSTKPQQGGKLF

V: TRBV20-1
J: TRBJ2-3
length: 13
CDR3: SARFGVRSTDTQY

V: TRBV3-1
J: TRBJ1-2
length: 11
CDR3: ASSPTKDYGYT

V: TRBV29-1
J: TRBJ2-2
length: 12
CDR3: SGSGTGNTGELF

V: TRBV2
J: TRBJ1-1
length: 12
CDR3: ASKETTGYTEAF

V: TRBV20-1
J: TRBJ2-7
length: 11
CDR3: SARVRATYEQY

V: TRBV19
J: TRBJ1-6
length: 11
CDR3: ASSSYDNSPLH

V: TRBV2
J: TRBJ2-1
length: 10
CDR3: ANRQGVDEQF

V: TRBV28
J: TRBJ1-6
length: 13
CDR3: ASSYWYRYNSPLH

V: TRBV4-3
J: TRBJ2-1
length: 13
CDR3: ASSEAGQGSNEQF

V: TRBV9
J: TRBJ1-6
length: 13
CDR3: ASSVSGGTDSPLH

V: TRBV7-8
J: TRBJ2-3
length: 14
CDR3: ASSLFLHLNTDTQY

V: TRBV5-1
J: TRBJ2-3
length: 15
CDR3: ASTPPSSGGYTDTQY

V: TRBV29-1
J: TRBJ2-7
length: 8
CDR3: SVDGGEQY

V: TRBV9
J: TRBJ2-3
length: 13
CDR3: ASSVGGRGTDTQY